This T cell receptor (beta chain) was identified during a study of T cells in Graves' hyperthyroidism and ophthalmopathy. A few counts support this clonotype. Authors of the study amplified TCR beta CDR3 regions from RNA transcripts. Using the HTBI primer set, a first-round RT-PCR was run on the TCR CDR3. One entry per CDR3 protein results from TCRdb running MiXCR on the multiplex PCR reads. The sample yields approximately 640,000 distinct CDR3 sequences, around 15% seen once. The CDR3 sequence is 19 residues long. Germline-derived CDR1 and CDR2 are SQVTM and ANQGSEA. After removal of 0 bases from V and 3 bases from J, the junction contained 16 bases not matched to a gene.

Sequencing was carried out using blood. This TCR was sampled from a woman in her twenties or thirties with Graves' hyperthyroidism. The chain combines TRBV29-1 with TRBJ2-1; TRBD2 aligns across 8 bases. DNA for the CDR3: TGCAGCGTTGAAGAAATCGGAGTCGGGGCGGGGGGCTTCTACAATGAGCAGTTCTTC. This codes for CSVEEIGVGAGGFYNEQFF.